The T cell receptor (beta chain) under discussion was sequenced for a study of CD8 T cells in Susac syndrome. Germline assignment: CDR1 MNHEY and CDR2 SMNVEV (reference sequence). Trimming removed 2 bases from V and 5 bases from J, with 9 bases in between. CDR3 length equals 13 residues. cDNA came from roughly 0.5 to 1 ug RNA primed by random hexamers. TCRdb processed the immunoSEQ multiplex PCR reads anew with MiXCR; each CDR3 protein has one entry. The sample carries over 350,000 distinct CDR3 sequences, approximately 89% recorded once. This receptor was obtained from a human donor with multiple sclerosis. The chain combines TRBV27 with TRBJ1-1; D is perhaps TRBD1 (5 bases). The sample comprised CD8+ T cells from PBMCs. CDR3 residues: CASSLGTLTEAFF. The CDR3 nucleotides read TGTGCCAGCAGTTTAGGGACGTTGACTGAAGCTTTCTTT.